This TCR beta chain derives from a study of blood T cell repertoires in COVID-19. Study details: The samples span acute and convalescent COVID-19 from the United States, Italy and Spain. Sources were T cells, B-cell-depleted T cells, or PBMCs; the material itself was cDNA or gDNA.

In the authors' methods: By means of reference gene primer amplification, nucleated cell counts were estimated. Sequencing used immunoSEQ multiplex PCR; TCRdb keeps in-frame clones, though not all of them. Clone size and V and J calls were adopted from that table, with D and trimming inferred from the DNA. The table lists roughly 250,000 clones, more than 85% of them singletons, with about 2.5% in the top ten. This CDR3 contains 12 residues. Germline CDR1 reads LNHDA; CDR2 reads SQIVND (reference sequence). V gave up 4 bases and J gave up 6 bases, with 6 bases separating them. Recruited during active infection, patients (from Seattle) were subsequently followed longitudinally.

The rearrangement uses TRBV19 and TRBJ2-2; D gene uncertain. The source material was peripheral blood. The sequence derives from a young adult with COVID-19, enrolled during active disease. This CDR3 is CASSTSAGELFF. The CDR3 region has the DNA TGTGCCAGTAGTACCTCCGCCGGGGAGCTGTTTTTT.